The rows below give T cell receptor beta chains drawn from one sample of a study of T-cell memory formation after mild COVID-19. TCRdb used MiXCR to reprocess the 5' RACE reads, holding one entry per CDR3 protein. Of 35,000 to 45,000 distinct CDR3 sequences in the sample, about 7.3% are singletons; the top ten hold roughly 1.4%. Sequenced sample: PBMCs or a T cell subset sorted from them (not recorded which). The receptor set was obtained from a man between 18 and 29 years old who had mild COVID-19 (a few samples of this study predate the infection). Cell type and time point are not known. CDR3s leave out the opening cysteine and the closing phenylalanine or tryptophan. The order of the fields is CDR3 protein, clone size, V gene, J gene. For some rows the clone size is stated as once, few or many, or as a class when expanded; others skip it.

CDR3 protein: ASSQMYGNTGELF
clone size: many
V gene: TRBV6-5
J gene: TRBJ2-2

CDR3 protein: ASTAGAPNNYGYT
clone size: NA
V gene: TRBV5-4
J gene: TRBJ1-2

CDR3 protein: ASSFGGAGNEQF
clone size: NA
V gene: TRBV5-4
J gene: TRBJ2-1

CDR3 protein: ASSTPWEGETQY
clone size: NA
V gene: TRBV5-1
J gene: TRBJ2-5

CDR3 protein: ASSQWRDREAF
clone size: few
V gene: TRBV3-1
J gene: TRBJ1-1

CDR3 protein: ATAGTDTQY
clone size: few
V gene: TRBV11-2
J gene: TRBJ2-3

CDR3 protein: ASNRDWSNQPQH
clone size: NA
V gene: TRBV7-2
J gene: TRBJ1-5

CDR3 protein: ATSGGGYGYT
clone size: NA
V gene: TRBV24-1
J gene: TRBJ1-2

CDR3 protein: ATSERGTNYEQY
clone size: NA
V gene: TRBV24-1
J gene: TRBJ2-7

CDR3 protein: ASSLTRDSYGYT
clone size: few
V gene: TRBV7-2
J gene: TRBJ1-2

CDR3 protein: ASSFRGDPPYGYT
clone size: NA
V gene: TRBV28
J gene: TRBJ1-2

CDR3 protein: ASSQEGQGPPEQF
clone size: NA
V gene: TRBV4-1
J gene: TRBJ2-1

CDR3 protein: ASSQQGQTEAF
clone size: few
V gene: TRBV5-1
J gene: TRBJ1-1

CDR3 protein: ASSSGGSTNQPQH
clone size: NA
V gene: TRBV12-3/TRBV12-4
J gene: TRBJ1-5

CDR3 protein: AWALGGNQPQH
clone size: NA
V gene: TRBV30
J gene: TRBJ1-5

CDR3 protein: SATGGTGKGNTEAF
clone size: NA
V gene: TRBV20-1
J gene: TRBJ1-1

CDR3 protein: ASSQNPESSYNEQF
clone size: few
V gene: TRBV4-3
J gene: TRBJ2-1

CDR3 protein: ASSLGNQPQH
clone size: few
V gene: TRBV5-6
J gene: TRBJ1-5

CDR3 protein: ASSAQREGYSPLH
clone size: few
V gene: TRBV9
J gene: TRBJ1-6

CDR3 protein: ASSLEALAKNIQY
clone size: NA
V gene: TRBV11-2
J gene: TRBJ2-4

CDR3 protein: ASSSQGIRRNQPQH
clone size: NA
V gene: TRBV7-8
J gene: TRBJ1-5

CDR3 protein: ASSVDRGHGETQY
clone size: few
V gene: TRBV7-7
J gene: TRBJ2-5

CDR3 protein: ASSLGVAKNIQY
clone size: medium-sized
V gene: TRBV5-5
J gene: TRBJ2-4

CDR3 protein: ASSQDSSRGANVLT
clone size: NA
V gene: TRBV4-2
J gene: TRBJ2-6

CDR3 protein: ASSYVVRMGTEAF
clone size: few
V gene: TRBV6-2/TRBV6-3
J gene: TRBJ1-1

CDR3 protein: ASSGGGNYGYT
clone size: NA
V gene: TRBV9
J gene: TRBJ1-2

CDR3 protein: ASSLLSGTGSYEQY
clone size: NA
V gene: TRBV7-2
J gene: TRBJ2-7

CDR3 protein: ASSFQSHTDTQY
clone size: NA
V gene: TRBV7-2
J gene: TRBJ2-3

CDR3 protein: ASRLTSGGANEQF
clone size: NA
V gene: TRBV6-6
J gene: TRBJ2-1

CDR3 protein: ASSFLVIRDEQF
clone size: NA
V gene: TRBV5-6
J gene: TRBJ2-1

CDR3 protein: ASSLSGRGRGEAF
clone size: few
V gene: TRBV11-2
J gene: TRBJ1-1

CDR3 protein: ASGSVPEDNEQF
clone size: NA
V gene: TRBV4-2
J gene: TRBJ2-1

CDR3 protein: AIRGALNYGYT
clone size: many
V gene: TRBV10-3
J gene: TRBJ1-2

CDR3 protein: ASKGDYEKLF
clone size: NA
V gene: TRBV2
J gene: TRBJ1-4

CDR3 protein: ASSPRTGGAGTEAF
clone size: few
V gene: TRBV5-4
J gene: TRBJ1-1

CDR3 protein: ASSQDTPTPGSYNSPLH
clone size: many
V gene: TRBV4-3
J gene: TRBJ1-6

CDR3 protein: ASSRDSNYGYT
clone size: many
V gene: TRBV6-5
J gene: TRBJ1-2

CDR3 protein: ASSEQGGQETQY
clone size: few
V gene: TRBV2
J gene: TRBJ2-5

CDR3 protein: ATLFNEKLF
clone size: few
V gene: TRBV27
J gene: TRBJ1-4

CDR3 protein: SVRQGGNEQF
clone size: NA
V gene: TRBV29-1
J gene: TRBJ2-1

CDR3 protein: SARPDRRSYEQY
clone size: NA
V gene: TRBV20-1
J gene: TRBJ2-7

CDR3 protein: ASSQGLSGDPLQETQY
clone size: NA
V gene: TRBV7-9
J gene: TRBJ2-5

CDR3 protein: ASSSRDRGGTGELF
clone size: many
V gene: TRBV5-1
J gene: TRBJ2-2

CDR3 protein: ASSSHLVGPLYEQY
clone size: NA
V gene: TRBV7-9
J gene: TRBJ2-7

CDR3 protein: SAERGKETQY
clone size: few
V gene: TRBV20-1
J gene: TRBJ2-5

CDR3 protein: ASSYHGAGNTEAF
clone size: NA
V gene: TRBV5-1
J gene: TRBJ1-1